The clone carrying this T cell receptor beta chain was detected only a few times. Its cognate antigen is unknown. Germline CDR1 and CDR2: SNHLY and FYNNEI. Trimming took 4 bases from V and 3 from J, leaving 3 bases between them. The CDR3 has 11 residues. The data are from a study of PD-1 blockade in classical Hodgkin lymphoma. General observations from the study: The repertoire differences lack a defined cause, possibly disease activity or prior therapy. A significant rise in TCR diversity by C4D1 was seen for CD4+ but not CD8+ cells.

TCRdb's copy holds only in-frame clones and misses some; the assay was immunoSEQ multiplex PCR. The data contain roughly 92,000 clones, roughly 92% of them seen just once; the ten biggest clones take up 2.5% to 3.5%. Patients all relapsed after autologous stem cell transplantation, and there was variation in brentuximab vedotin exposure. This specimen was peripheral blood mononuclear cells (PBMCs), taken at baseline. The chain uses TRBV2 and TRBJ2-5; D uncertain. The sequence derives from a human donor with classical Hodgkin lymphoma. The CDR3 DNA follows: TGTGCCAGCAGTGGGGAAGAGACCCAGTACTTC. As protein: CASSGEETQYF.